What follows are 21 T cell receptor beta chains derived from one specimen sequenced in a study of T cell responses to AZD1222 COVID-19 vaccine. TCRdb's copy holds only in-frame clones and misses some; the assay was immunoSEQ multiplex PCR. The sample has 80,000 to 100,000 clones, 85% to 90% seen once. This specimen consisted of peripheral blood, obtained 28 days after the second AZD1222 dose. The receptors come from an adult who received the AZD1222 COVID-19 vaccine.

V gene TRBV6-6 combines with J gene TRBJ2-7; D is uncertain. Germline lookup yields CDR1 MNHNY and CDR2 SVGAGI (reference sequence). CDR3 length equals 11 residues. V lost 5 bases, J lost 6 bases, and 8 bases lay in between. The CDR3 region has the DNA TGTGCCAGCAGTCACTTAGGCGAGCAGTACTTC. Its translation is CASSHLGEQYF.

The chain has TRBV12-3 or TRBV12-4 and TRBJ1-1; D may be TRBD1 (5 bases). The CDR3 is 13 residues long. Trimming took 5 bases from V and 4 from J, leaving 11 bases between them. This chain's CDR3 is CASSRRGGTEAFF. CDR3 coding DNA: TGTGCCAGCAGTCGGCGGGGGGGCACTGAAGCTTTCTTT.

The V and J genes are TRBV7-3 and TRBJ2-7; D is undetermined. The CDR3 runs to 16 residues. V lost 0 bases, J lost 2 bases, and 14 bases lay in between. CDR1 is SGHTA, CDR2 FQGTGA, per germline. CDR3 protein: CASSLTPTPLTYEQYF. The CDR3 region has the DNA TGTGCCAGCAGCTTAACCCCGACGCCCCTCACCTACGAGCAGTACTTC.

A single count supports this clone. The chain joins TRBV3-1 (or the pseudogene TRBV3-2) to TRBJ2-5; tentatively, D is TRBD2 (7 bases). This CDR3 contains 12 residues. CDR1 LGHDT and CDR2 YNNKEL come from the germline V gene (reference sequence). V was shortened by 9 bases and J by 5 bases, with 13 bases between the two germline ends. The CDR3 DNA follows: TGTGCCAGTGCTCGGGGGGCGGAGACCCAGTACTTC. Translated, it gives CASARGAETQYF.

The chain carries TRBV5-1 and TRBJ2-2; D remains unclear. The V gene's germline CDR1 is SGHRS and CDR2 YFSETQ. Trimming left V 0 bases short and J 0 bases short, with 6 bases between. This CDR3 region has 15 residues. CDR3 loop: CASSLDRANTGELFF. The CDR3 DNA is TGCGCCAGCAGCTTGGATCGGGCGAACACCGGGGAGCTGTTTTTT.

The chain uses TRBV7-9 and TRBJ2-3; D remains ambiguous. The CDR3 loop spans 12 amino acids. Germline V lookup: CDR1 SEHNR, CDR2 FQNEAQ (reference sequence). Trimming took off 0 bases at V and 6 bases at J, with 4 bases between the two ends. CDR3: CASSLALDTQYF. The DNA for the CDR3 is TGTGCCAGCAGCTTAGCGCTGGATACGCAGTATTTT.

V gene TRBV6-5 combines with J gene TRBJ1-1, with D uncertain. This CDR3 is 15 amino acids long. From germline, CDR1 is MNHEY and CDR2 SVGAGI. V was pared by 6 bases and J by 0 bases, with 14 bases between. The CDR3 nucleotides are TGTGCCAGCAGCATGGGGTTTGGAGTGAACACTGAAGCTTTCTTT. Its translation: CASSMGFGVNTEAFF.

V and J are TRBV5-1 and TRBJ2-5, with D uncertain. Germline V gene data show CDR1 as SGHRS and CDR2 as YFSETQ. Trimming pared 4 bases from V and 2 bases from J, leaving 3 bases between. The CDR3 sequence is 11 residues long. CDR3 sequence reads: CASSRQETQYF. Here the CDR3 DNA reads TGCGCCAGCAGCCGTCAAGAGACCCAGTACTTC.

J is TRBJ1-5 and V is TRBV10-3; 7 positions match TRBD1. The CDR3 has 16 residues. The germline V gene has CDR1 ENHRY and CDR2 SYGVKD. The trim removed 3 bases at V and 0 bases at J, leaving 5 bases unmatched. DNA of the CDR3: TGTGCCATCAGTGATGGACAGGCTTATAGCAATCAGCCCCAGCATTTT. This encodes CAISDGQAYSNQPQHF.

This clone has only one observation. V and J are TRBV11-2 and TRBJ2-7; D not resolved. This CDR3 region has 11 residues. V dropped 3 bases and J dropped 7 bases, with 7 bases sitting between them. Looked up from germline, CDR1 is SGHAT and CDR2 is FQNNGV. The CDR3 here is CASSFSGEQYF. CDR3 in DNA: TGTGCCAGCAGCTTCTCCGGGGAGCAGTACTTC.

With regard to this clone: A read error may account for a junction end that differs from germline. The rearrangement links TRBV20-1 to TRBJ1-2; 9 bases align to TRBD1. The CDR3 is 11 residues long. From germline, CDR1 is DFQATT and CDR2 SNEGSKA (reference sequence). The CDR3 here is CSAGTGYDYTF. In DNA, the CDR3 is TGCAGTGCAGGGACAGGGTATGACTACACCTTC.

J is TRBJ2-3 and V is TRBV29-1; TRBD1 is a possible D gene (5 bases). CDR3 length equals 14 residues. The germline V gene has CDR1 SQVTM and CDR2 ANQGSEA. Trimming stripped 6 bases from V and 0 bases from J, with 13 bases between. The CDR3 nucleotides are TGCAGCGTGACCGCCACAGGCAGCACAGATACGCAGTATTTT. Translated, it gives CSVTATGSTDTQYF.

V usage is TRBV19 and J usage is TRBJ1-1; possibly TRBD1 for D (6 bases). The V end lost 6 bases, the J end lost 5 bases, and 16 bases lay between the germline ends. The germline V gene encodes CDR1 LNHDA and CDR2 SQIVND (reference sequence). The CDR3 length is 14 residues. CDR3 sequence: CASRRRGMITEAFF. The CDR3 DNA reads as TGTGCCAGTAGGCGGAGGGGGATGATAACTGAAGCTTTCTTT.

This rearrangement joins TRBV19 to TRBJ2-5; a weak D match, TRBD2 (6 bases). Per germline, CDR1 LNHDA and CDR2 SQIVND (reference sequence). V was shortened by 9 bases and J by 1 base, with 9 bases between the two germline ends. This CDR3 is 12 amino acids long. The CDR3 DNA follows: TGTGCCAGCGCGGGGAGCCAAGAGACCCAGTACTTC. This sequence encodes CASAGSQETQYF.

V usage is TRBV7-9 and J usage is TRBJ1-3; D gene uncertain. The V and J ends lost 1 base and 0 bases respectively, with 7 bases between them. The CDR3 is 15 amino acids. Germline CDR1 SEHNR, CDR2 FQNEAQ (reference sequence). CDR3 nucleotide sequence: TGTGCCAGCAGCTTAGAACAGCTCTCTGGAAACACCATATATTTT. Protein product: CASSLEQLSGNTIYF. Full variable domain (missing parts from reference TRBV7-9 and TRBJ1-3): DTGVSQNPRHKITKRGQNVTFRCDPISEHNRLYWYRQTLGQGPEFLTYFQNEAQLEKSRLLSDRFSAERPKGSFSTLEIQRTEQGDSAMYLCASSLEQLSGNTIYFGEGSWLTVV.

As DNA, the CDR3 is TGTGCCAGCAGCGCCGGGGACCCCCCCTACGAGCAGTACTTC. Translation: CASSAGDPPYEQYF. V is TRBV7-2 and J is TRBJ2-7; D possibly uses TRBD1 or TRBD2 (5 bases each). The CDR3 sequence is 14 residues long. Trimming cost V 5 bases and J 2 bases, with 13 bases left between them. CDR1 is SGHTA, CDR2 FQGNSA, per germline.

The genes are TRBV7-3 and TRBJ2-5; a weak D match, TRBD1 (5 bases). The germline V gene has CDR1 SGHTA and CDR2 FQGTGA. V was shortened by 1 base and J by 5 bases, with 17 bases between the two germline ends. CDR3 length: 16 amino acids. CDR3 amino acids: CASSLNPTGASETQYF. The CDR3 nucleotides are TGTGCCAGCAGCTTAAACCCCACAGGAGCCTCGGAGACCCAGTACTTC.

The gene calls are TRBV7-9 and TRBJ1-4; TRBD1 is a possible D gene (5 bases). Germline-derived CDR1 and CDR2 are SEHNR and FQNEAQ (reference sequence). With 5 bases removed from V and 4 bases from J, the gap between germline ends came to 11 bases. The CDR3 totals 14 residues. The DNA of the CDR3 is TGTGCCAGCAGCCGCGGGACCTATAATGAAAAACTGTTTTTT. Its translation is CASSRGTYNEKLFF.

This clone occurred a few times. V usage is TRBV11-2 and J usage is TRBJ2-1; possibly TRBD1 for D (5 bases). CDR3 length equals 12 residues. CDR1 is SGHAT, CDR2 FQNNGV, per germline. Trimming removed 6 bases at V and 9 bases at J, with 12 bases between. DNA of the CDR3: TGTGCCAGCAGGGATGCAGGGATTGAGCAGTTCTTC. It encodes CASRDAGIEQFF.

This CDR3 is CASSTGLESQPQHF. For the CDR3, the DNA is TGTGCCAGCAGTACAGGGTTGGAAAGTCAGCCCCAGCATTTT. The chain uses TRBV6-5 and TRBJ1-5; a weak D match, TRBD1 (6 bases). This CDR3 is 14 amino acids long. Germline CDR1 MNHEY, CDR2 SVGAGI. Trimming removed 5 bases at V and 6 bases at J, with 14 bases between.

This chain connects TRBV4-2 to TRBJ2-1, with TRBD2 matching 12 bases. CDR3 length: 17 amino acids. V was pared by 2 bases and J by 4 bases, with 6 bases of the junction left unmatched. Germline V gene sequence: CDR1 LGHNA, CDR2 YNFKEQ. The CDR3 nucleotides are TGTGCCAGCAGCCAACGTTCACTAGCGGGGGGATACAATGAGCAGTTCTTC. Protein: CASSQRSLAGGYNEQFF.